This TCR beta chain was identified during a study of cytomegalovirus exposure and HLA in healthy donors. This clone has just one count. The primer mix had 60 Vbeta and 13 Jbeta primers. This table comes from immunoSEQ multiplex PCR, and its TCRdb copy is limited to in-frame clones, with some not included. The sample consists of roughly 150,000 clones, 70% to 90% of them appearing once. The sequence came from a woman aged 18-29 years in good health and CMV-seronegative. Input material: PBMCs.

The CDR3 sequence is CASTAGEKLFF. CDR3 coding DNA: TGTGCCAGCACCGCGGGTGAAAAACTGTTTTTT. The chain links TRBV6-6 to TRBJ1-4; D remains ambiguous. This CDR3 is 11 amino acids long. V was shortened by 7 bases and J by 7 bases, with 7 bases between the two germline ends. From germline, CDR1 is MNHNY and CDR2 SVGAGI (reference sequence).